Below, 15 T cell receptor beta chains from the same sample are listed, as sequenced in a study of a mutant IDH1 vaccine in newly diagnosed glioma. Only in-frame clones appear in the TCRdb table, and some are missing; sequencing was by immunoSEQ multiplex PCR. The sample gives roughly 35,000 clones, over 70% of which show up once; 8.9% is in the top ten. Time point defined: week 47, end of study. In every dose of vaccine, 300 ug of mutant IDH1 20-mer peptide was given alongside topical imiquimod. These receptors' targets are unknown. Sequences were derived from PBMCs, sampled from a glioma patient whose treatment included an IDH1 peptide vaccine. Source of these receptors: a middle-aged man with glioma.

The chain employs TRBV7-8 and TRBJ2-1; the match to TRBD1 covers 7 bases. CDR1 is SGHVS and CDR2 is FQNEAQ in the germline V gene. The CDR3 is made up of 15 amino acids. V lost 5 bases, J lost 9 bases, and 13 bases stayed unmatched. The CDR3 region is CASSPRSDRSGEQFF. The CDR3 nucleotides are TGTGCCAGCAGCCCCCGGTCGGACAGGTCTGGTGAGCAGTTCTTC.

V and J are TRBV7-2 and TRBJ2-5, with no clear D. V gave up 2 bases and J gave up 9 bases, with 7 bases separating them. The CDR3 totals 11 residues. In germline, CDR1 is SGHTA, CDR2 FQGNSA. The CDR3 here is CASSLLGSQYF. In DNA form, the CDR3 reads TGTGCCAGCAGCTTACTCGGGTCCCAGTACTTC. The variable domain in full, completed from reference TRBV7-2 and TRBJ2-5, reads GAGVSQSPSNKVTEKGKDVELRCDPISGHTALYWYRQSLGQGLEFLIYFQGNSAPDKSGLPSDRFSAERTGGSVSTLTIQRTQQEDSAVYLCASSLLGSQYFGPGTRLLVL.

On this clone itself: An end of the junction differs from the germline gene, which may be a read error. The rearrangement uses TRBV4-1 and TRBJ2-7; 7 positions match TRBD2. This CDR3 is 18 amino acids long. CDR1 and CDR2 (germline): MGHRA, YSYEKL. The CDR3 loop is CANSQDLVAGDSSYEQYF. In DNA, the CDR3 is TGCGCCAACAGCCAAGATCTAGTAGCGGGCGATAGCTCCTACGAGCAGTACTTC.

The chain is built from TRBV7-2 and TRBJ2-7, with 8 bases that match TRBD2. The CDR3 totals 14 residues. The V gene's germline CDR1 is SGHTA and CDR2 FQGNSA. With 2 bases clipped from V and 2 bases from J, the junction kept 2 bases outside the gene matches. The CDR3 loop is CASSLNGRAYEQYV. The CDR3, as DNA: TGTGCCAGCAGCTTAAACGGGAGGGCCTACGAGCAGTACGTC.

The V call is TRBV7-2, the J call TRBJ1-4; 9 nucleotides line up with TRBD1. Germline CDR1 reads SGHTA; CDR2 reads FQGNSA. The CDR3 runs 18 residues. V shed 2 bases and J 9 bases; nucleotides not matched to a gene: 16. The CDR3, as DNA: TGTGCCAGCAGCTTAACCGCCGGAACAGGGGGCCCAGAAAAAAAACTGTTTTTT. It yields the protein CASSLTAGTGGPEKKLFF.

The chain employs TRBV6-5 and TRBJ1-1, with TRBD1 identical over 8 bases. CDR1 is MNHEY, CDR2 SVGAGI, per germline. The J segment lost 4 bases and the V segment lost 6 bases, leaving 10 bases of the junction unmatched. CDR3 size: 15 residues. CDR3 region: CASRNGAGGFTEAFF. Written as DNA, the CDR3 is TGTGCCAGCAGAAACGGGGCAGGGGGCTTCACTGAAGCTTTCTTT.

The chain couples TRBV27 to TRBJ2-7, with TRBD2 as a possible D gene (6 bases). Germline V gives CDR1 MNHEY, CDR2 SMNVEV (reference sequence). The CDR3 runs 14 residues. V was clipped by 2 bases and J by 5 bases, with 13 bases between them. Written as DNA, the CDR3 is TGTGCCAGCAGTTTACGCGGGAACGTCAACGAGCAGTACTTC. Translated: CASSLRGNVNEQYF.

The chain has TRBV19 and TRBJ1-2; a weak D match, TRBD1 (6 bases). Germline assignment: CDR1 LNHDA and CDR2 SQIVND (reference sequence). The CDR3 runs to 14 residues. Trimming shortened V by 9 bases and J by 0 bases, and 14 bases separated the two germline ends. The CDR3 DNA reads TGTGCCAGCACAACAGGGCTTGCTAACTATGGCTACACCTTC. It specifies CASTTGLANYGYTF. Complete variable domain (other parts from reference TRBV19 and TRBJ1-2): DGGITQSPKYLFRKEGQNVTLSCEQNLNHDAMYWYRQDPGQGLRLIYYSQIVNDFQKGDIAEGYSVSREKKESFPLTVTSAQKNPTAFYLCASTTGLANYGYTFGSGTRLTVV.

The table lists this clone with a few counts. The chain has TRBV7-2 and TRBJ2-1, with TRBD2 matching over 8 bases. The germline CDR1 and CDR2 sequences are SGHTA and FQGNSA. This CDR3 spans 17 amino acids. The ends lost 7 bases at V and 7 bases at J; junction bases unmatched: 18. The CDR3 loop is CASTPGGGRLKSNEQFF. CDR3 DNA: TGTGCCAGCACTCCTGGCGGGGGGAGACTGAAATCTAATGAGCAGTTCTTC.

The DNA for the CDR3 is TGTGCCAGCTCACAGTCGGGACAGAAAAATCAGCCCCAGCATTTT. Encoded protein: CASSQSGQKNQPQHF. The rearrangement links TRBV18 to TRBJ1-5, with 7 bases that match TRBD1. CDR3 length: 15 amino acids. Per germline, CDR1 KGHSH and CDR2 LQKENI. V lost 4 bases to trimming and J lost 4 bases; unmatched junction nucleotides: 7.

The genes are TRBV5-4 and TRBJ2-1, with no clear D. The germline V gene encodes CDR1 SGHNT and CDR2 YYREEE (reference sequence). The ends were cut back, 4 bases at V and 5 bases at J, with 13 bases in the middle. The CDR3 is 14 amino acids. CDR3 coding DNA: TGTGCCAGCAGCAAGCGCGGAGCGAACAATGAGCAGTTCTTC. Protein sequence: CASSKRGANNEQFF.

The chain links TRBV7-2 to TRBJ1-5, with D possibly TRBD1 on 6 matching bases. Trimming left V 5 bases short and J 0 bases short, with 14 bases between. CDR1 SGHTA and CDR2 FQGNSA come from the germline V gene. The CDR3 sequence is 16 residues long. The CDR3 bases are TGTGCCAGCAGCCCCGAGGGGGGATATAGCAATCAGCCCCAGCATTTT. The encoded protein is CASSPEGGYSNQPQHF.

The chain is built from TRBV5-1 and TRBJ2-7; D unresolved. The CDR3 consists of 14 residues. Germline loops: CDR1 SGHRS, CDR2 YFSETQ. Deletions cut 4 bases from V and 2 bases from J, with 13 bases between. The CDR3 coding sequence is TGCGCCAGCAGCCCTTCGGCAGGTCCCTACGAGCAGTACTTC. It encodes CASSPSAGPYEQYF.

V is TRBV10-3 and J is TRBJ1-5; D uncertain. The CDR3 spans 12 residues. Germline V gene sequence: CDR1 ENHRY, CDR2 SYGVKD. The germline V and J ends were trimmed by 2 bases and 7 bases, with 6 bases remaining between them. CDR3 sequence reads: CAISEVGQPQHF. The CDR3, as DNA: TGTGCCATCAGTGAGGTTGGCCAGCCCCAGCATTTT.

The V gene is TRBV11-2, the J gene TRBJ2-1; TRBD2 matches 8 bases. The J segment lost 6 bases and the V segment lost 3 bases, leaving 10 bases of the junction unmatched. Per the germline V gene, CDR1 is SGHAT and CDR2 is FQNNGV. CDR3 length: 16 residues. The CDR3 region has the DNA TGTGCCAGCAGCTTCTCCACTAGCGGAAGGGGCAATGAGCAGTTCTTC. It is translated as CASSFSTSGRGNEQFF.